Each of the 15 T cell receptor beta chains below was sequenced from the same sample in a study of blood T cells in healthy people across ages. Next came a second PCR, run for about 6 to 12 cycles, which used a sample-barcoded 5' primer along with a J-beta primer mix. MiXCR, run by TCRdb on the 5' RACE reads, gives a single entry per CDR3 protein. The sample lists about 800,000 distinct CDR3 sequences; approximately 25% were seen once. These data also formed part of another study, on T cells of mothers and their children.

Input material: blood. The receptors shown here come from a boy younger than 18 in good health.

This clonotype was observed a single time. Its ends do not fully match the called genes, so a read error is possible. The CDR3 region is CASSFRGATVRDF. CDR3 nucleotides: TGTGCCAGCAGTTTCAGGGGGGCTACTGTTAGGGACTTC. The rearrangement uses TRBV28 and TRBJ2-7; D may be TRBD1 (7 bases). The CDR3 consists of 13 residues. Germline V CDR1 and CDR2: MDHEN, SYDVKM.

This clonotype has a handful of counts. The CDR3 DNA sequence: TGCAGTGCACCCCCCAGGGGGCGTATTGAGCAGTTCTTC. It codes for CSAPPRGRIEQFF. V is TRBV20-1 and J is TRBJ2-1, with 8 nucleotides matching TRBD1. The ends lost 6 bases at V and 9 bases at J; junction bases unmatched: 10. Germline-derived CDR1 and CDR2 are DFQATT and SNEGSKA (reference sequence). The CDR3 has 13 residues.

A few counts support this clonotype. The CDR3 loop reads CASSLEGVRGAFF. The CDR3, as DNA: TGTGCCAGCAGTTTAGAGGGCGTCAGGGGGGCTTTCTTT. This chain links TRBV28 with TRBJ1-1; 7 bases are a match to TRBD1. Trimming cost V 2 bases and J 11 bases; bases outside gene matches: 8. The germline V gene encodes CDR1 MDHEN and CDR2 SYDVKM. The CDR3 covers 13 residues.

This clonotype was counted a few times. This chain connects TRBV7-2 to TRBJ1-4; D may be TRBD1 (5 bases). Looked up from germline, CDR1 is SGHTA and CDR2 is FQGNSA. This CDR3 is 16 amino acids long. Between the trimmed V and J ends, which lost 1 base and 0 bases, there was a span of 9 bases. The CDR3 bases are TGTGCCAGCAGCTTAGAGACAGCTGCAACTAATGAAAAACTGTTTTTT. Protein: CASSLETAATNEKLFF.

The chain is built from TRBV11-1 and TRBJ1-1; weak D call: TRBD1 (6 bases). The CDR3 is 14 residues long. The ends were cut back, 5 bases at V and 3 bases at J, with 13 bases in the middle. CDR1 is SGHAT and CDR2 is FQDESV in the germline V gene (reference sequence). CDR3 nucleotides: TGTGCCAGCAGCCCGGGGGGCACCTACACTGAAGCTTTCTTT. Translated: CASSPGGTYTEAFF.

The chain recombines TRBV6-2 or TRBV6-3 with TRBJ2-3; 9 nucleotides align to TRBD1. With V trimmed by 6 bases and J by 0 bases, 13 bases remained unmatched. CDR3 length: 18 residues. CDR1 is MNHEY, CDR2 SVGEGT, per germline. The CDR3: CASSKPGQGVSSTDTQYF. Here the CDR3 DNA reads TGTGCCAGCAGCAAACCGGGACAGGGAGTCTCTAGCACAGATACGCAGTATTTT.

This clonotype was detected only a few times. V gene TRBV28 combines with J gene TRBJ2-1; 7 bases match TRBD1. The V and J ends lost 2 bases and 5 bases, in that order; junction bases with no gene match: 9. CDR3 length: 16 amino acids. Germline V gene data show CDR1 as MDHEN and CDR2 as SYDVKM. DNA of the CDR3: TGTGCCAGCAGTTTAAGTTTAGGGACAGAAAACAATGAGCAGTTCTTC. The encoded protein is CASSLSLGTENNEQFF.

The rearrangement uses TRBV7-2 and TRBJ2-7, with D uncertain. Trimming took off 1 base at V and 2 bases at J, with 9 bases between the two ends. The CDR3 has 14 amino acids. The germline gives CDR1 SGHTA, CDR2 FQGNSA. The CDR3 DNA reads TGTGCCAGCAGCTTAGTTTCAGAAACCTACGAGCAGTACTTC. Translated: CASSLVSETYEQYF. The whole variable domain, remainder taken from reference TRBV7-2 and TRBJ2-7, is GAGVSQSPSNKVTEKGKDVELRCDPISGHTALYWYRQSLGQGLEFLIYFQGNSAPDKSGLPSDRFSAERTGGSVSTLTIQRTQQEDSAVYLCASSLVSETYEQYFGPGTRLTVT.

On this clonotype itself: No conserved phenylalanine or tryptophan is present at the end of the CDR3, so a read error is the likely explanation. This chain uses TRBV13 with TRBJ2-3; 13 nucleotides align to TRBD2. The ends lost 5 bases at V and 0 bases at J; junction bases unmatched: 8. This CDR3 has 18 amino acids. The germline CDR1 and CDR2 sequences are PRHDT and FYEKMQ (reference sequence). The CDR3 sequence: CASSHGLAGAPSTDTQYL. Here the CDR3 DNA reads TGTGCCAGCAGCCACGGACTAGCGGGGGCCCCAAGCACAGATACGCAGTATCTT.

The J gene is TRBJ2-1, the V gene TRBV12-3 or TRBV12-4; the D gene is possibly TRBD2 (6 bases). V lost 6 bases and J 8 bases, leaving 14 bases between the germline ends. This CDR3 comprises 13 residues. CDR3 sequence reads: CASRAGSGHEQFF. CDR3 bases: TGTGCCAGCAGGGCGGGTAGCGGTCATGAGCAGTTCTTC.

CDR3 amino acids: CASSSGQTNPYEQYF. DNA of the CDR3: TGTGCCAGCAGTTCGGGACAGACCAACCCCTACGAGCAGTACTTC. V gene TRBV7-9 combines with J gene TRBJ2-7; 7 bases are shared with TRBD1. Looked up from germline, CDR1 is SEHNR and CDR2 is FQNEAQ (reference sequence). Trimming removed 6 bases from V and 2 bases from J; junction bases left unmatched: 10. The CDR3 extends over 15 amino acids.

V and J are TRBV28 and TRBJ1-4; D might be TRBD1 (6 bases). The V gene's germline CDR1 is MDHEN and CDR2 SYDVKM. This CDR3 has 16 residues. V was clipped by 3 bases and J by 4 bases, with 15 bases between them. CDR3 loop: CASSLASGRGNEKLFF. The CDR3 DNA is TGTGCCAGCAGTTTGGCTTCGGGCAGGGGTAATGAAAAACTGTTTTTT.

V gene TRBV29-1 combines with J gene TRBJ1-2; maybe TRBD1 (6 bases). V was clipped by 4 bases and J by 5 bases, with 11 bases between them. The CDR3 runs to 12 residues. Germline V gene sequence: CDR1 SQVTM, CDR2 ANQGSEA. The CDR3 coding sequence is TGCAGCGTTGCCGAGACAGGATATGGCTACACCTTC. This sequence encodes CSVAETGYGYTF.

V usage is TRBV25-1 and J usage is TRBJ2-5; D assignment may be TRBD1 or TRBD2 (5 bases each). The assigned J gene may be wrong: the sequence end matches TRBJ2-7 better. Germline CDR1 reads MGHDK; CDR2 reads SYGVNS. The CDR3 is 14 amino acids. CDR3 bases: TGTGCCAACAGCAGCCGCTCGGGGCGGGACGAGCAGTACTTC. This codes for CANSSRSGRDEQYF.

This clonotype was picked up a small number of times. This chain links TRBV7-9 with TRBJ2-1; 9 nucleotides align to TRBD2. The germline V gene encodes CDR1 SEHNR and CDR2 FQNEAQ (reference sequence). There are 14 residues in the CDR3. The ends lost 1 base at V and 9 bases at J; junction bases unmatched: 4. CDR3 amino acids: CASSLDSGRSEQFF. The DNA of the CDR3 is TGTGCCAGCAGCTTAGATAGCGGGAGAAGTGAGCAGTTCTTC. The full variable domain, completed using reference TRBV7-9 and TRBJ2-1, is DTGVSQNPRHKITKRGQNVTFRCDPISEHNRLYWYRQTLGQGPEFLTYFQNEAQLEKSRLLSDRFSAERPKGSFSTLEIQRTEQGDSAMYLCASSLDSGRSEQFFGPGTRLTVL.